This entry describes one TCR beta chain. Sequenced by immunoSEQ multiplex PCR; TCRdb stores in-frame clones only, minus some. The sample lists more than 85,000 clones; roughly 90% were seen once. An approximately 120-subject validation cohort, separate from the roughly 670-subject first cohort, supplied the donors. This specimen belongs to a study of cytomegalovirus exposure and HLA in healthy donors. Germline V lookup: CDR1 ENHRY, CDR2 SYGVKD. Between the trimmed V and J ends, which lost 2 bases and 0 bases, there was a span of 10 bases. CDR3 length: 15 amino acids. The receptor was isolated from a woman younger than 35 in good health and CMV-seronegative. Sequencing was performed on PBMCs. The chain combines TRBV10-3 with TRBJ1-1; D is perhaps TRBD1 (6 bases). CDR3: CAISETGSMNTEAFF. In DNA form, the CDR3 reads TGTGCCATCAGTGAGACAGGGTCCATGAACACTGAAGCTTTCTTT.